These 22 T cell receptor beta chains came from one sample sequenced in a study of T cells after posttransplantation cyclophosphamide listed by TCRdb under 2016. The protocol used for the library was the immunoSEQ multiplex PCR assay. Sourced from immuneACCESS, this table was stored by TCRdb with only in-frame sequences that have V and J called. A share of the clones is absent; for the studies checked, an unresolved V gene accounts for under half, and the remainder has no known explanation. Across this sample there are approximately 17,000 clones, with roughly 80% seen only once. The ten largest clones take up around 30% of the sample. The treatment or condition label, read with the paper, signifies: high-dose cyclophosphamide on days +3 and +4 as single-agent GVHD prophylaxis. PTCy patients received busulfan and fludarabine conditioning, a related or unrelated marrow graft, and cyclophosphamide on days +3 and +4.

This material consisted of CD8+ T cells sorted from PBMCs, taken around 2,000 days after a stem cell transplant with posttransplant cyclophosphamide. The receptors stem from a female patient between 40 and 55 years old who received an allogeneic stem cell transplant from a related donor, was CMV-positive, and had no GVHD. Because of the transplant, the T cells may be the graft donor's rather than the patient's own.

The CDR3 is CASIGITGELFF. The CDR3 DNA reads as TGTGCCAGCATCGGGATCACCGGGGAGCTGTTTTTT. The chain recombines TRBV7-9 with TRBJ2-2; possible D gene TRBD2, 5 bases. V gave up 7 bases and J gave up 4 bases, with 7 bases separating them. CDR3 length equals 12 residues. The V gene's germline CDR1 is SEHNR and CDR2 FQNEAQ (reference sequence). The entire variable domain, with the rest obtained from reference TRBV7-9 and TRBJ2-2, is as follows: DTGVSQNPRHKITKRGQNVTFRCDPISEHNRLYWYRQTLGQGPEFLTYFQNEAQLEKSRLLSDRFSAERPKGSFSTLEIQRTEQGDSAMYLCASIGITGELFFGEGSRLTVL.

The J gene is TRBJ2-5, the V gene TRBV6-5, with D unclear. This CDR3 region has 13 residues. V was clipped by 0 bases and J by 1 base, with 3 bases between them. The germline V gene has CDR1 MNHEY and CDR2 SVGAGI. The CDR3 DNA reads TGTGCCAGCAGTTACTCTAGCCAAGAGACCCAGTACTTC. It is translated as CASSYSSQETQYF.

The chain employs TRBV11-2 and TRBJ1-5; D is possibly TRBD1 (6 bases). CDR3 length: 16 residues. The germline V and J ends were trimmed by 5 bases and 0 bases, with 14 bases remaining between them. Germline CDR1 is SGHAT and CDR2 is FQNNGV. The CDR3 region is CASSQTTGHSNQPQHF. For the CDR3, the DNA is TGTGCCAGCAGCCAAACCACAGGGCATAGCAATCAGCCCCAGCATTTT.

The chain couples TRBV13 to TRBJ2-1; 14 bases are a match to TRBD2. Trimming removed 5 bases from V and 4 bases from J; junction bases left unmatched: 4. Germline V gene data show CDR1 as PRHDT and CDR2 as FYEKMQ (reference sequence). This CDR3 contains 16 residues. CDR3 protein: CASSVGTSGSYNEQFF. CDR3 in DNA: TGTGCCAGCAGCGTCGGGACTAGCGGGAGTTACAATGAGCAGTTCTTC.

The chain is built from TRBV10-3 and TRBJ2-5; maybe TRBD1 (6 bases). The J call is uncertain, as TRBJ2-7 better fits the DNA end. This CDR3 is built from 13 residues. The germline CDR1 and CDR2 sequences are ENHRY and SYGVKD. The CDR3, as DNA: TGTGCCATCAGGTCGGACAGTGGCTACGAGCAGTACTTC. Its protein is CAIRSDSGYEQYF.

This sequence joins TRBV6-5 and TRBJ1-2; D is perhaps TRBD1 (6 bases). The germline gives CDR1 MNHEY, CDR2 SVGAGI. The CDR3 spans 15 residues. V shed 0 bases and J shed 6 bases, with 14 bases lying between them. The CDR3 is CASSYSLGGRDGYTF. For the CDR3, the DNA is TGTGCCAGCAGTTACTCCCTCGGGGGGCGAGATGGCTACACCTTC.

This chain connects TRBV4-1 to TRBJ2-1; the match to TRBD1 covers 7 bases. Trimming removed 1 base from V and 0 bases from J; junction bases left unmatched: 0. This CDR3 has 15 residues. Germline CDR1 reads MGHRA; CDR2 reads YSYEKL. The DNA of the CDR3 is TGCGCCAGCAGCCAAGGACAGGGCTCCTACAATGAGCAGTTCTTC. Amino acid sequence: CASSQGQGSYNEQFF.

This chain uses TRBV5-1 with TRBJ2-7, with D perhaps matching TRBD2 (5 bases). Germline V CDR1 and CDR2: SGHRS, YFSETQ. The CDR3 has 14 amino acids. The V gene lost 3 bases and the J gene lost 3 bases, with 13 bases spanning the gap. As DNA, the CDR3 is TGCGCCAGCAGCTCCTCGACGGGATTCTACGAGCAGTACTTC. This encodes CASSSSTGFYEQYF.

This clone came up once. The chain employs TRBV4-2 and TRBJ2-7; D unresolved. The germline V gene has CDR1 LGHNA and CDR2 YNFKEQ. V gave up 5 bases and J gave up 4 bases, with 6 bases separating them. The CDR3 is 11 amino acids. The CDR3 nucleotides are TGTGCCAGCAGCTCCCCTTACGAGCAGTACTTC. Its protein product is CASSSPYEQYF.

This clone was picked up a small number of times. This chain connects TRBV5-1 to TRBJ1-1, with D hard to call. V lost 0 bases to trimming and J lost 3 bases, with 3 bases between them. The CDR3 is 12 residues long. Germline V gene sequence: CDR1 SGHRS, CDR2 YFSETQ. CDR3 in amino acids: CASSLGDTEAFF. CDR3 DNA: TGCGCCAGCAGCTTGGGCGACACTGAAGCTTTCTTT.

This clone was seen only once. The chain combines TRBV4-1 with TRBJ2-5; D might be TRBD1 (6 bases). The J call may be in error: the DNA end matches TRBJ2-7 better. The CDR3 is 11 amino acids. Germline-derived CDR1 and CDR2 are MGHRA and YSYEKL. For the CDR3, the DNA is TGCGCCAGCGGGGTGGGGGCCGAGCAGTACTTC. Protein product: CASGVGAEQYF.

Written as DNA, the CDR3 is TGTGCCAGCATAGATATTCCCGCGGAGACGAACACTGAAGCTTTCTTT. Translating gives CASIDIPAETNTEAFF. This rearrangement joins TRBV2 to TRBJ1-1; D call uncertain. There are 16 residues in the CDR3. The germline V and J ends were trimmed by 7 bases and 1 base, with 19 bases remaining between them. CDR1 SNHLY and CDR2 FYNNEI come from the germline V gene.

In its sample, this clone was seen once. The genes are TRBV19 and TRBJ1-2, with 8 bases fitting TRBD1. Germline CDR1 is LNHDA and CDR2 is SQIVND (reference sequence). The ends lost 5 bases at V and 0 bases at J; junction bases unmatched: 5. CDR3 length: 15 amino acids. This CDR3 is CASSLRDRSNYGYTF. The CDR3 DNA is TGTGCCAGTAGTCTACGGGACAGGTCTAACTATGGCTACACCTTC.

V usage is TRBV7-9 and J usage is TRBJ2-7; the match to TRBD1 covers 7 bases. CDR3 size: 15 residues. CDR1 is SEHNR and CDR2 is FQNEAQ in the germline V gene (reference sequence). V shed 4 bases, J shed 3 bases, and the junction held 9 bases outside the gene matches. CDR3 sequence: CASSSSGTVNYEQYF. CDR3 nucleotide sequence: TGTGCCAGCAGCTCGTCCGGGACAGTCAACTACGAGCAGTACTTC. Variable domain in full (rest from reference TRBV7-9 and TRBJ2-7): DTGVSQNPRHKITKRGQNVTFRCDPISEHNRLYWYRQTLGQGPEFLTYFQNEAQLEKSRLLSDRFSAERPKGSFSTLEIQRTEQGDSAMYLCASSSSGTVNYEQYFGPGTRLTVT.

The genes are TRBV4-1 and TRBJ2-2; D possibly corresponds to TRBD1 (6 bases). This CDR3 contains 14 residues. Germline V gene lookup returns CDR1 MGHRA and CDR2 YSYEKL. Trimming shortened V by 5 bases and J by 1 base, and 8 bases separated the two germline ends. In DNA form, the CDR3 reads TGCGCCAGCAGCTGGACAGAGAACACCGGGGAGCTGTTTTTT. As protein: CASSWTENTGELFF.

This clone showed up just a few times. CDR3 sequence (DNA): TGTGCCAGCAGCTCCGGGGAAGCGGCTTTCTTT. Its protein is CASSSGEAAFF. The gene calls are TRBV13 and TRBJ1-1; D call uncertain. V lost 4 bases and J lost 11, with 11 bases in between. CDR3 length: 11 residues. Germline V gives CDR1 PRHDT, CDR2 FYEKMQ (reference sequence).

The chain combines TRBV9 with TRBJ2-6, with 7 positions matching TRBD1. Germline V lookup: CDR1 SGDLS, CDR2 YYNGEE. This CDR3 is 17 amino acids long. V lost 3 bases, J lost 0 bases, and 6 bases stayed unmatched. For the CDR3, the DNA is TGTGCCAGCAGCGCCCACAGGGGTTCCTCTGGGGCCAACGTCCTGACTTTC. It yields the protein CASSAHRGSSGANVLTF.

The chain employs TRBV2 and TRBJ2-1; D is perhaps TRBD2 (5 bases). This CDR3 has 14 amino acids. V was trimmed by 4 bases and J by 12 bases, leaving 19 bases between them. Germline V gives CDR1 SNHLY, CDR2 FYNNEI. The CDR3 bases are TGTGCCAGCAGTGGAGAACTAGTTTTCACCGGGCAGTTCTTC. It encodes CASSGELVFTGQFF.

DNA for the CDR3: TGCGCCAGCAGCCCGGACAGGAGCAATCAGCCCCAGCATTTT. Translating it yields CASSPDRSNQPQHF. This rearrangement joins TRBV5-1 to TRBJ1-5; TRBD1 matches at 7 bases. This CDR3 spans 14 amino acids. The germline gives CDR1 SGHRS, CDR2 YFSETQ. V lost 4 bases and J lost 1; bases outside the gene matches: 2.

This clone was counted only a few times. The chain uses TRBV7-6 and TRBJ2-2; D may be TRBD2 (5 bases). Trimming left V 5 bases short and J 7 bases short, with 17 bases between. This CDR3 region has 15 residues. Germline V gives CDR1 SGHVS, CDR2 FNYEAQ. CDR3 region: CASSANVATNGELFF. CDR3 sequence (DNA): TGTGCCAGCAGCGCGAACGTAGCGACGAACGGGGAGCTGTTTTTT.

CDR3 DNA sequence: TGTGCCAGCAGCTTAACGACTCGGGGGAGAGCCGTTAATTCACCCCTCCACTTT. Encoded protein: CASSLTTRGRAVNSPLHF. The V gene is TRBV7-6, the J gene TRBJ1-6; D is perhaps TRBD1 (5 bases). The CDR3 runs 18 residues. V was shortened by 2 bases and J by 6 bases, with 20 bases between the two germline ends. Germline assignment: CDR1 SGHVS and CDR2 FNYEAQ.

As for this clone: Its ends do not fully match the called genes, so a read error is possible. The chain couples TRBV7-7 to TRBJ2-6; TRBD1 matches 12 bases. The germline V gene encodes CDR1 SSHAT and CDR2 FNYEAQ (reference sequence). This CDR3 is built from 17 residues. The CDR3: CASSAGTGGSGANVLTF. DNA for the CDR3: TGTGCTAGCAGCGCCGGGACAGGGGGCAGTGGGGCCAACGTCCTGACTTTC.